Presented here are 21 T cell receptor beta chains from one specimen sequenced in a study of Graves' ophthalmopathy and Graves' hyperthyroidism. CDR3 regions of TCR beta were amplified from RNA transcripts. Scientists carried out first-round RT-PCR using HTBI primers and then a second-round multiplex PCR. TCRdb processed the multiplex PCR reads anew with MiXCR; each CDR3 protein has one entry. The profile shows 450,000 or so distinct CDR3 sequences, over 13% of them singletons. Sample: blood. Receptor source: a woman aged 25-40 years with Graves' ophthalmopathy.

This clonotype was picked up many times. V and J are TRBV12-3 or TRBV12-4 and TRBJ2-5, with D perhaps TRBD2 (5 bases). The CDR3 has 14 residues. Trimming removed 0 bases at V and 2 bases at J, with 7 bases between. The CDR3 region has the DNA TGTGCCAGCAGTTTAGCGGAGCGGCAAGAGACCCAGTACTTC. It is translated as CASSLAERQETQYF.

The chain combines TRBV27 with TRBJ2-3, with 7 bases lining up with TRBD1. The V gene's germline CDR1 is MNHEY and CDR2 SMNVEV (reference sequence). With V trimmed by 5 bases and J by 2 bases, 10 bases remained unmatched. The CDR3 has 16 amino acids. In nucleotides, the CDR3 is TGTGCCAGCAGTGCCGGGACAGCCTTACTCACAGATACGCAGTATTTT. Translated: CASSAGTALLTDTQYF.

This clonotype came up many times. V gene TRBV27 combines with J gene TRBJ2-7, with TRBD2 matching over 16 bases. The CDR3 spans 17 residues. CDR1 MNHEY and CDR2 SMNVEV come from the germline V gene (reference sequence). V lost 6 bases, J lost 7 bases, and 12 bases stayed unmatched. For the CDR3, the DNA is TGTGCCAGCAGCCCCTATGGGACTAGCGGGAGGGCCAGTGAGCAGTACTTC. Protein sequence: CASSPYGTSGRASEQYF.

Many counts were recorded for this clonotype. The chain uses TRBV4-1 and TRBJ2-5; 11 positions agree with TRBD2. The CDR3 has 16 residues. Germline trimming cut 1 base from V and 4 bases from J; bases unmatched to any gene: 5. Germline V gene data show CDR1 as MGHRA and CDR2 as YSYEKL. The CDR3 loop reads CASSQVLAGVGETQYF. The CDR3 region has the DNA TGCGCCAGCAGCCAAGTACTAGCGGGAGTGGGAGAGACCCAGTACTTC.

This clonotype was detected ten times or more. CDR3 sequence (DNA): TGTGCCAGCAGTTTCAGGGACCGGAGCTCCTACGAGCAGTACTTC. Translating it yields CASSFRDRSSYEQYF. The gene calls are TRBV27 and TRBJ2-7, with D perhaps TRBD1 or TRBD2 (5 bases each). Deletions cut 3 bases from V and 0 bases from J, with 12 bases between. Germline V gene lookup returns CDR1 MNHEY and CDR2 SMNVEV (reference sequence). The length of the CDR3 is 15 residues.

This clonotype occurred many times. The chain is built from TRBV24-1 and TRBJ2-5, with TRBD2 matching over 11 bases. This CDR3 has 16 amino acids. Trimming took 0 bases from V and 2 from J; bases not matched to a gene: 1. Germline CDR1 KGHDR, CDR2 SFDVKD. The CDR3 DNA follows: TGTGCCACCAGTGATTTGTTAGCGGGGGGGCAAGAGACCCAGTACTTC. Translating it yields CATSDLLAGGQETQYF.

This clonotype was recorded at least ten times. The V call is TRBV6-1, the J call TRBJ1-5, with no clear D. Germline CDR1 MNHNS, CDR2 SASEGT. The CDR3 extends over 16 amino acids. Trimming pared 4 bases from V and 3 bases from J, leaving 16 bases between. This chain's CDR3 is CASSATSPWDNQPQHF. For the CDR3, the DNA is TGTGCCAGCAGTGCAACATCACCCTGGGACAATCAGCCCCAGCATTTT.

This clonotype was observed at least ten times. The V and J genes are TRBV5-1 and TRBJ2-4, with D hard to call. The CDR3 is 16 residues long. Trimming pared 0 bases from V and 0 bases from J, leaving 10 bases between. Germline V gene data show CDR1 as SGHRS and CDR2 as YFSETQ. This CDR3 reads CASSLVGPKAKNIQYF. For the CDR3, the DNA is TGCGCCAGCAGCTTGGTAGGACCCAAAGCCAAAAACATTCAGTACTTC.

This clonotype was counted ten times or more. This chain uses TRBV13 with TRBJ1-1, with D hard to call. Trimming took 3 bases from V and 11 from J, leaving 16 bases between them. This CDR3 spans 13 amino acids. The germline V gene has CDR1 PRHDT and CDR2 FYEKMQ (reference sequence). The CDR3, as DNA: TGTGCCAGCAGCTTCATCGGAGGGCCCCAGGCTTTCTTT. Translation gives CASSFIGGPQAFF.

In its sample, this clonotype was seen a few times. The rearrangement uses TRBV11-2 and TRBJ2-2; a possible D gene is TRBD2 (6 bases). Trimming cost V 3 bases and J 6 bases, with 20 bases left between them. The CDR3 sequence is 17 residues long. CDR1 and CDR2 from the germline V gene are SGHAT and FQNNGV. For the CDR3, the DNA is TGTGCCAGCAGCTTTTCGCGGGGCCCGGATAGGGCCGGGGAGCTGTTTTTT. It translates to CASSFSRGPDRAGELFF.

This clonotype was counted at least ten times. The chain uses TRBV28 and TRBJ1-5; TRBD1 aligns across 9 bases. Losses at the gene ends were 3 bases for V and 4 bases for J; bases not matched to a gene: 4. Germline assignment: CDR1 MDHEN and CDR2 SYDVKM. The CDR3 has 15 amino acids. CDR3 sequence: CASSFTGTGNQPQHF. In DNA, the CDR3 is TGTGCCAGCAGTTTCACCGGGACAGGGAATCAGCCCCAGCATTTT.

This clonotype was found many times. V and J are TRBV20-1 and TRBJ2-7, with TRBD2 matching 12 bases. The CDR3 totals 14 residues. V lost 6 bases, J lost 6 bases, and 9 bases stayed unmatched. Per germline, CDR1 DFQATT and CDR2 SNEGSKA (reference sequence). The CDR3 region is CSAQPTSGRPEQYF. CDR3 in DNA: TGCAGTGCCCAGCCGACTAGCGGGAGACCCGAGCAGTACTTC.

Many counts were recorded for this clonotype. This chain uses TRBV20-1 with TRBJ2-2; tentatively, D is TRBD1 or TRBD2 (5 bases each). This CDR3 contains 16 residues. V lost 3 bases, J lost 6 bases, and 20 bases lay in between. Germline CDR1 is DFQATT and CDR2 is SNEGSKA (reference sequence). The CDR3 protein is CSASVRRGVGAGELFF. In DNA form, the CDR3 reads TGCAGTGCTAGTGTCCGTCGAGGGGTTGGGGCCGGGGAGCTGTTTTTT.

This clonotype was seen many times. J is TRBJ1-2 and V is TRBV4-1; D remains unclear. Germline V gives CDR1 MGHRA, CDR2 YSYEKL. The CDR3 spans 17 residues. Trimming stripped 0 bases from V and 3 bases from J, with 17 bases between. The CDR3 sequence: CASSQEFVGPFDYGYTF. CDR3 in DNA: TGCGCCAGCAGCCAAGAATTCGTCGGACCTTTCGACTATGGCTACACCTTC.

This clonotype was counted at least ten times. The chain is built from TRBV12-3 or TRBV12-4 and TRBJ1-5; D unresolved. V lost 6 bases, J lost 6 bases, and 12 bases lay in between. This CDR3 has 13 residues. The CDR3, as DNA: TGTGCCAGCAGCCCGCGGGTAACTCAGCCCCAGCATTTT. Translation gives CASSPRVTQPQHF.

The chain has TRBV2 and TRBJ2-7, with D perhaps matching TRBD1 (6 bases). Germline V gene data show CDR1 as SNHLY and CDR2 as FYNNEI. Trimming removed 7 bases from V and 6 bases from J, with 10 bases in between. The CDR3 is 11 residues long. CDR3 sequence: CASTTGFEQYF. For the CDR3, the DNA is TGTGCCAGCACAACAGGGTTCGAGCAGTACTTC.

This clonotype has at least ten counts. The chain recombines TRBV12-5 with TRBJ2-5, with TRBD2 matching over 8 bases. The CDR3 spans 19 residues. Germline V gene data show CDR1 as LGHNT and CDR2 as FRNRAP. J was trimmed by 2 bases and V by 0 bases; bases with no gene match: 14. CDR3 protein: CASGLVWRRRTSRQETQYF. For the CDR3, the DNA is TGTGCTAGTGGTTTGGTATGGCGTAGGAGGACTAGCAGACAAGAGACCCAGTACTTC.

Only a few counts were recorded for this clonotype. This rearrangement joins TRBV12-3 or TRBV12-4 to TRBJ2-7, with TRBD2 matching over 10 bases. Trimming removed 5 bases from V and 3 bases from J; junction bases left unmatched: 4. This CDR3 is built from 14 residues. Here the CDR3 DNA reads TGTGCCAGCAGTCAGCGGGGGGGCCTCTACGAGCAGTACTTC. As protein: CASSQRGGLYEQYF.

This clonotype was seen more than once but under ten times. The chain carries TRBV12-3 or TRBV12-4 and TRBJ2-2; D unclear. Trimming removed 3 bases at V and 3 bases at J, with 11 bases between. CDR3 length: 15 amino acids. For the CDR3, the DNA is TGTGCCAGCAGTTTGTTACCCCCAGACACCGGGGAGCTGTTTTTT. Translated, it gives CASSLLPPDTGELFF.

This clonotype was recorded at least ten times. The chain has TRBV28 and TRBJ1-1, with D unresolved. Trimming removed 2 bases at V and 10 bases at J, with 14 bases between. CDR1 is MDHEN, CDR2 SYDVKM, per germline. This CDR3 is 13 amino acids long. CDR3 nucleotide sequence: TGTGCCAGCAGTTTAACAAACCCCGGGAGAGCTTTCTTT. Its protein is CASSLTNPGRAFF.

Regarding this clonotype: Mismatch with germline at one junction end may stem from a read error. V usage is TRBV19 and J usage is TRBJ2-4, with 9 bases fitting TRBD1. Germline lookup yields CDR1 LNHDA and CDR2 SQIVND (reference sequence). This CDR3 is built from 18 residues. CDR3 DNA: TGTGCCAGTAGTATTCTTACCGGGACAGGGTCTGTCAAAAACATTAAGTACTTC. This codes for CASSILTGTGSVKNIKYF.